This T cell receptor (beta chain) originates from a study of blood T cells in healthy people across ages. CDR3 length equals 17 residues. V lost 0 bases to trimming and J lost 11 bases; unmatched junction nucleotides: 13. Germline CDR1 and CDR2: LGHNA and YSLEER. General study findings and limits: Older age went with lower TCR beta diversity per million T cells, in a roughly linear way.

A sample-barcoded 5' primer and a J-beta primer mix were used in a second PCR of roughly 6 to 11 cycles. TCRdb ran MiXCR on the 5' RACE reads and lists one entry per CDR3 protein. The sample includes approximately 730,000 distinct CDR3 sequences, 35% to 45% of them seen just once. This clonotype was observed a handful of times. The antigen remains unidentified. The clonotype was recovered from an older woman in good health. The sample consisted of blood. The V gene is TRBV4-3, the J gene TRBJ2-3; 11 nucleotides match TRBD2. The DNA for the CDR3 is TGCGCCAGCAGCCAAGATCCACTAGCGGGAGCTGGGAATGAGCAGTATTTT. It specifies CASSQDPLAGAGNEQYF.